Following are 12 T cell receptor beta chains from one sample sequenced in a study of early T cells in non-severe SARS-CoV-2 infection. TCRdb re-called the 5' RACE reads with MiXCR, one entry per CDR3 protein. Of some 91,000 distinct CDR3 sequences in the sample, roughly 13% were seen once. Sequencing used whole blood. The receptors were sampled from an adult who was a healthcare worker with PCR-confirmed SARS-CoV-2 infection or an uninfected control (not recorded which).

Notes on this clonotype: Since a much larger clone is just one base distant, this may be a read error. This sequence joins TRBV5-1 and TRBJ2-1; TRBD2 might be the D (5 bases). This CDR3 has 15 amino acids. V lost 4 bases, J lost 5 bases, and 16 bases lay in between. The germline CDR1 and CDR2 sequences are SGHRS and YFSETQ. This chain's CDR3 is CASSSARTGDNEQFF. The CDR3 DNA sequence: TGCGCCAGCAGCAGTGCCAGGACTGGGGACAATGAGCAGTTCTTC.

At least ten counts were recorded for this clonotype. This rearrangement joins TRBV20-1 to TRBJ1-6; no definite D call. In germline, CDR1 is DFQATT, CDR2 SNEGSKA (reference sequence). V lost 1 base to trimming and J lost 9 bases, with 7 bases between them. The CDR3 extends over 12 amino acids. CDR3 coding DNA: TGCAGTGCTAGAGGGAAGGCTTCACCCCTCCACTTT. Amino acid sequence: CSARGKASPLHF.

This clonotype has a count of ten or more. The chain has TRBV5-6 and TRBJ2-5; D possibly uses TRBD1 or TRBD2 (5 bases each). The V end lost 4 bases, the J end lost 1 base, and 8 bases lay between the germline ends. Germline CDR1 reads SGHDT; CDR2 reads YYEEEE. This CDR3 has 13 amino acids. This CDR3 reads CASSGTLQETQYF. The CDR3 nucleotides are TGTGCCAGCAGCGGGACCCTCCAAGAGACCCAGTACTTC.

The chain combines TRBV27 with TRBJ2-1, with no clear D. The CDR3 spans 12 residues. The V gene's germline CDR1 is MNHEY and CDR2 SMNVEV (reference sequence). Trimming stripped 4 bases from V and 7 bases from J, with 8 bases between. CDR3 region: CASSYLGNEQFF. DNA for the CDR3: TGTGCCAGCAGTTACCTAGGTAATGAGCAGTTCTTC.

Ten or more counts support this clonotype. CDR3 sequence (DNA): TGTGCCAGCAGGCCAGGGGGCGCCTGGGGCGAGCAGTACTTC. It is translated as CASRPGGAWGEQYF. The V call is TRBV28, the J call TRBJ2-7, with 8 bases identical to TRBD1. V lost 6 bases, J lost 6 bases, and 10 bases stayed unmatched. The CDR3 runs to 14 residues. Germline-derived CDR1 and CDR2 are MDHEN and SYDVKM.

The rearrangement links TRBV29-1 to TRBJ2-7, with a tentative D call TRBD2 (6 bases). The germline V gene encodes CDR1 SQVTM and CDR2 ANQGSEA. Trimming pared 7 bases from V and 3 bases from J, leaving 13 bases between. The CDR3 is 12 residues long. The chain's CDR3 is CSAAGTDYEQYF. As DNA, the CDR3 is TGCAGCGCTGCGGGGACGGACTACGAGCAGTACTTC.

This chain connects TRBV27 to TRBJ1-2; 9 bases fit TRBD1. The CDR3 length is 14 residues. V dropped 3 bases and J dropped 8; count of bases not matched to a gene: 7. The germline V gene encodes CDR1 MNHEY and CDR2 SMNVEV (reference sequence). CDR3 nucleotides: TGTGCCAGCAGTTTCACGGACAGGGGAAGAGGCTACACCTTC. This encodes CASSFTDRGRGYTF.

The chain uses TRBV28 and TRBJ2-7, with D maybe TRBD1 (6 bases). The CDR3 extends over 12 amino acids. V was cut by 5 bases and J by 13 bases, with 18 bases left in between. Germline CDR1 is MDHEN and CDR2 is SYDVKM. The CDR3 nucleotides read TGTGCCAGCAGTCCCCCCGGGACATCCACCTACTTC. This codes for CASSPPGTSTYF.

This clonotype was picked up many times. The chain carries TRBV6-6 and TRBJ2-7; tentatively, D is TRBD1 (6 bases). The germline gives CDR1 MNHNY, CDR2 SVGAGI (reference sequence). Trimming stripped 5 bases from V and 0 bases from J, with 14 bases between. The CDR3 runs 15 residues. The CDR3 DNA is TGTGCCAGCAGTAGGTACAGGGAGAGCTCCTACGAGCAGTACTTC. Protein: CASSRYRESSYEQYF.

The chain uses TRBV5-1 and TRBJ1-5; D gene unclear. Germline-derived CDR1 and CDR2 are SGHRS and YFSETQ. The CDR3 is made up of 14 amino acids. Trimming took 0 bases from V and 4 from J, leaving 8 bases between them. CDR3 bases: TGCGCCAGCAGCTTGGACGGGATTAATCAGCCCCAGCATTTT. This translates into CASSLDGINQPQHF. Together with reference TRBV5-1 and TRBJ1-5, the CDR3 gives the full variable domain: KAGVTQTPRYLIKTRGQQVTLSCSPISGHRSVSWYQQTPGQGLQFLFEYFSETQRNKGNFPGRFSGRQFSNSRSEMNVSTLELGDSALYLCASSLDGINQPQHFGDGTRLSIL.

V gene TRBV29-1 combines with J gene TRBJ2-5; no clear D gene. From germline, CDR1 is SQVTM and CDR2 ANQGSEA. The germline V and J ends were trimmed by 4 bases and 0 bases, with 6 bases remaining between them. The CDR3 covers 12 residues. This CDR3 is CSVGRHQETQYF. Written as DNA, the CDR3 is TGCAGCGTTGGGCGGCACCAAGAGACCCAGTACTTC.

This clonotype has just a few counts. CDR3 bases: TGTGCCAGCAGCCCCTCCGGGTTCAATCAGCCCCAGCATTTT. Protein product: CASSPSGFNQPQHF. This sequence joins TRBV12-3 or TRBV12-4 and TRBJ1-5, with no clear D. This CDR3 has 14 residues. V shed 6 bases and J shed 3 bases, with 12 bases lying between them.